This T cell receptor (beta chain) was sequenced during a study of blood T cell repertoires in COVID-19. Study as a whole: Samples representing acute and convalescent COVID-19 were sourced from the United States, Italy and Spain. The cDNA or gDNA used as material had been derived from T cells, B-cell-depleted T cells, or PBMCs.

Authors' processing steps: Using reference gene primer amplification, nucleated cell counts were estimated. Repertoires were generated with immunoSEQ multiplex PCR, while TCRdb's copy carries only in-frame clones and drops some. V, J and clone size reflect that table, while D and trimming were determined from the DNA. The sample shows about 200,000 clones, around 80% of them seen only once. The CDR3 length is 16 residues. Trimming took 3 bases from V and 2 from J; bases not matched to a gene: 6. Germline CDR1 and CDR2: MDHEN and SYDVKM. This clonotype was sampled from a human donor in a cohort sampled during active COVID-19. Sequencing was performed on peripheral blood. The chain carries TRBV28 and TRBJ2-7; TRBD2 aligns across 11 bases. The DNA of the CDR3 is TGTGCCAGCAGTTTCCCCGGACTAGCGGGTGCCTACGAGCAGTACTTC. Its translation is CASSFPGLAGAYEQYF.